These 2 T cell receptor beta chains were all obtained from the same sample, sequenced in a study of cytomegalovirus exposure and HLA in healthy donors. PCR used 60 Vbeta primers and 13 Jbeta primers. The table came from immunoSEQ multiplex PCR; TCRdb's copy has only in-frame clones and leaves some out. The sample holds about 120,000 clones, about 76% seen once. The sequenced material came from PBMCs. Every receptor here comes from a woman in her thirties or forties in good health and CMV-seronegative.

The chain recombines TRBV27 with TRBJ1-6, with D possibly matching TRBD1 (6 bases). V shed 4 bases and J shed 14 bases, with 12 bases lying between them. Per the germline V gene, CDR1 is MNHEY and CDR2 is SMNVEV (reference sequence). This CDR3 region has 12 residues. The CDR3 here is CASSSQGSSLHF. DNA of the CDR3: TGTGCCAGCAGTTCACAGGGCTCATCCCTCCACTTT.

Written as DNA, the CDR3 is TGTGCCACCACGGGTGGGTCGGTATATGGCTACACCTTC. Protein sequence: CATTGGSVYGYTF. The V gene is TRBV28, the J gene TRBJ1-2, with no clear D. Germline CDR1 MDHEN, CDR2 SYDVKM. V lost 10 bases and J lost 5, with 17 bases in between. The CDR3 consists of 13 residues.